The 21 T cell receptor beta chains listed next were all sequenced from one sample in a study of control samples from healthy donors and cancer patients. Using immunoSEQ multiplex PCR, the repertoire was profiled, and TCRdb retains in-frame clones only, with some absent. The profile shows around 110,000 clones, approximately 90% of them singletons. The material sequenced was blood. The receptors come from an older woman in good health.

This sequence joins TRBV27 and TRBJ1-2; 7 bases line up with TRBD1. Germline CDR1 is MNHEY and CDR2 is SMNVEV (reference sequence). V dropped 5 bases and J dropped 9; count of bases not matched to a gene: 24. The CDR3 contains 18 residues. The CDR3: CASSEPTGIEGVVLCYTF. The CDR3, as DNA: TGTGCCAGCAGTGAACCGACAGGGATTGAGGGGGTTGTGTTATGCTACACCTTC.

The CDR3, as DNA: TGTGCCAGCAGCCAAGATGGCCTAGCGGTACAAGAGACCCAGTACTTC. Translating it yields CASSQDGLAVQETQYF. The chain links TRBV4-2 to TRBJ2-5; 7 bases agree with TRBD2. The CDR3 is 16 amino acids. In germline, CDR1 is LGHNA, CDR2 YNFKEQ. Trimming cost V 0 bases and J 2 bases; bases outside gene matches: 6.

This chain joins TRBV12-5 and TRBJ1-2; D not resolved. The length of the CDR3 is 19 residues. Trimming pared 0 bases from V and 1 base from J, leaving 21 bases between. CDR1 and CDR2 from the germline V gene are LGHNT and FRNRAP. CDR3 protein: CASGLVPGVPAQFNYGYTF. CDR3 in DNA: TGTGCTAGTGGTTTGGTACCCGGGGTACCAGCCCAGTTTAACTATGGCTACACCTTC.

A few counts support this clone. This chain uses TRBV2 with TRBJ1-6, with D possibly matching TRBD1 (5 bases). Germline CDR1 reads SNHLY; CDR2 reads FYNNEI. V was clipped by 4 bases and J by 17 bases, with 12 bases between them. This CDR3 contains 11 residues. CDR3 DNA sequence: TGTGCCAGCAGTGCGGGGGAGCCGGTCCACTTT. This encodes CASSAGEPVHF. Based on the CDR3 plus reference TRBV2 and TRBJ1-6, the full variable domain is EPEVTQTPSHQVTQMGQEVILRCVPISNHLYFYWYRQILGQKVEFLVSFYNNEISEKSEIFDDQFSVERPDGSNFTLKIRSTKLEDSAMYFCASSAGEPVHFGNGTRLTVT.

The rearrangement joins TRBV7-2 to TRBJ2-3, with 9 bases identical to TRBD2. With 6 bases clipped from V and 5 bases from J, the junction kept 6 bases outside the gene matches. This CDR3 spans 14 amino acids. Germline CDR1 and CDR2: SGHTA and FQGNSA. CDR3 amino acids: CASRPGLAVDTQYF. DNA for the CDR3: TGTGCCAGCAGACCGGGACTAGCTGTAGATACGCAGTATTTT.

The chain combines TRBV5-1 with TRBJ1-3; D possibly corresponds to TRBD1 (5 bases). Trimming removed 0 bases from V and 2 bases from J, with 12 bases in between. The CDR3 spans 16 residues. CDR1 is SGHRS, CDR2 YFSETQ, per germline. The CDR3 DNA follows: TGCGCCAGCAGCTTGGAGTCGACAGCTACTGGAAACACCATATATTTT. Translating gives CASSLESTATGNTIYF. Full variable domain (missing parts from reference TRBV5-1 and TRBJ1-3): KAGVTQTPRYLIKTRGQQVTLSCSPISGHRSVSWYQQTPGQGLQFLFEYFSETQRNKGNFPGRFSGRQFSNSRSEMNVSTLELGDSALYLCASSLESTATGNTIYFGEGSWLTVV.

The chain couples TRBV6-6 to TRBJ1-4; D perhaps matches TRBD1 (6 bases). Germline V gene lookup returns CDR1 MNHNY and CDR2 SVGAGI (reference sequence). The CDR3 length is 15 residues. V was trimmed by 4 bases and J by 3 bases, leaving 12 bases between them. CDR3 amino acids: CASSLRGEPNEKLFF. The CDR3 coding sequence is TGTGCCAGCAGTTTAAGGGGGGAACCTAATGAAAAACTGTTTTTT.

V gene TRBV3-1 (or the pseudogene TRBV3-2) combines with J gene TRBJ2-7; no clear D gene. The CDR3 spans 17 residues. The germline V and J ends were trimmed by 5 bases and 5 bases, with 25 bases remaining between them. In germline, CDR1 is LGHDT, CDR2 YNNKEL (reference sequence). The CDR3 DNA follows: TGTGCCAGCAGCGCCTTCACTCCCATTTCCGTGTTAGACGAGCAGTACTTC. Amino acids: CASSAFTPISVLDEQYF.

This rearrangement joins TRBV2 to TRBJ2-2; a possible D gene is TRBD2 (5 bases). The germline V gene has CDR1 SNHLY and CDR2 FYNNEI. Trimming pared 6 bases from V and 4 bases from J, leaving 15 bases between. The CDR3 totals 15 residues. The CDR3 nucleotides are TGTGCCAGCAGGTCAACTAGTATGGGCACCGGGGAGCTGTTTTTT. Amino acid sequence: CASRSTSMGTGELFF.

J is TRBJ2-7 and V is TRBV19; 13 bases map to TRBD2. The CDR3 has 18 amino acids. Trimming at V came to 5 bases and at J to 0 bases, leaving 10 bases not matched to a gene. The germline gives CDR1 LNHDA, CDR2 SQIVND (reference sequence). CDR3 loop: CASSRSTSGGQSSYEQYF. CDR3 sequence (DNA): TGTGCCAGTAGTCGCTCGACTAGCGGGGGGCAGAGCTCCTACGAGCAGTACTTC.

Only a few counts were recorded for this clone. The chain recombines TRBV19 with TRBJ1-1; 9 bases agree with TRBD1. This CDR3 comprises 16 residues. After removal of 3 bases from V and 1 base from J, the junction contained 6 bases not matched to a gene. Germline V lookup: CDR1 LNHDA, CDR2 SQIVND (reference sequence). For the CDR3, the DNA is TGTGCCAGTAGTATGGCCTACAGGGGGCCGAACACTGAAGCTTTCTTT. This gives the protein CASSMAYRGPNTEAFF.

This chain connects TRBV19 to TRBJ1-1, with D unclear. CDR3 length: 13 amino acids. The V end lost 3 bases, the J end lost 5 bases, and 10 bases lay between the germline ends. Germline V gene sequence: CDR1 LNHDA, CDR2 SQIVND (reference sequence). The CDR3: CASSMLVSTEAFF. The CDR3 nucleotides read TGTGCCAGTAGTATGTTAGTAAGTACTGAAGCTTTCTTT.

The chain is built from TRBV4-1 and TRBJ2-4; D is unresolved. Germline-derived CDR1 and CDR2 are MGHRA and YSYEKL. This CDR3 has 16 residues. V lost 5 bases and J 0 bases, leaving 14 bases between the germline ends. The CDR3 reads CASSYRHQLAKNIQYF. For the CDR3, the DNA is TGCGCCAGCAGCTATCGACACCAACTAGCCAAAAACATTCAGTACTTC.

The V call is TRBV5-6, the J call TRBJ2-1; 8 nucleotides agree with TRBD1. CDR1 SGHDT and CDR2 YYEEEE come from the germline V gene. Trimming took 4 bases from V and 6 from J; bases not matched to a gene: 9. CDR3 length: 15 amino acids. The CDR3 nucleotides are TGTGCCAGCAGCGACGAGAAACAGGGGGGCAATGAGCAGTTCTTC. It codes for CASSDEKQGGNEQFF.

This chain joins TRBV19 and TRBJ1-5; D gene unclear. Germline V gene lookup returns CDR1 LNHDA and CDR2 SQIVND (reference sequence). Trimming stripped 3 bases from V and 0 bases from J, with 9 bases between. The CDR3 is 15 amino acids. The CDR3 reads CASSIEQYSNQPQHF. For the CDR3, the DNA is TGTGCCAGTAGTATCGAACAATATAGCAATCAGCCCCAGCATTTT.

The J gene is TRBJ1-2, the V gene TRBV6-5, with D uncertain. Trimming cost V 7 bases and J 1 base, with 13 bases left between them. Germline CDR1 reads MNHEY; CDR2 reads SVGAGI. The CDR3 spans 14 residues. CDR3 nucleotides: TGTGCCAGCACTGCCAACCACCTTAACTATGGCTACACCTTC. Translated, it gives CASTANHLNYGYTF.

The chain carries TRBV7-6 and TRBJ2-1, with D possibly being TRBD2 (5 bases). Trimming shortened V by 4 bases and J by 5 bases, and 9 bases separated the two germline ends. The CDR3 totals 13 residues. CDR1 and CDR2 from the germline V gene are SGHVS and FNYEAQ. CDR3 in amino acids: CASSSRAHNEQFF. The DNA for the CDR3 is TGTGCCAGCAGCTCGAGGGCCCACAATGAGCAGTTCTTC.

V usage is TRBV5-6 and J usage is TRBJ1-4; D is undetermined. V dropped 4 bases and J dropped 6 bases, with 10 bases sitting between them. Germline-derived CDR1 and CDR2 are SGHDT and YYEEEE. The CDR3 extends over 13 amino acids. The CDR3 sequence: CASSRRTDEKLFF. The DNA of the CDR3 is TGTGCCAGCAGCAGGAGAACCGATGAAAAACTGTTTTTT.

The chain carries TRBV5-1 and TRBJ2-3; 8 bases are a match to TRBD2. With V trimmed by 5 bases and J by 0 bases, 5 bases remained unmatched. This CDR3 region has 15 residues. From germline, CDR1 is SGHRS and CDR2 YFSETQ. CDR3 amino acids: CASSELAESTDTQYF. CDR3 nucleotides: TGCGCCAGCAGTGAACTAGCGGAGAGCACAGATACGCAGTATTTT.

The genes are TRBV20-1 and TRBJ2-1; perhaps TRBD1 as D (5 bases). CDR1 is DFQATT and CDR2 is SNEGSKA in the germline V gene (reference sequence). The CDR3 is made up of 14 amino acids. V was pared by 3 bases and J by 4 bases, with 13 bases between. The CDR3 sequence is CSASSPGRYNEQFF. The CDR3 DNA follows: TGCAGTGCTAGTTCTCCAGGGCGTTACAATGAGCAGTTCTTC.

The V call is TRBV6-6, the J call TRBJ1-5, with D maybe TRBD1 (6 bases). Germline V CDR1 and CDR2: MNHNY, SVGAGI (reference sequence). V was pared by 0 bases and J by 6 bases, with 9 bases between. The CDR3 is 14 residues long. CDR3 bases: TGTGCCAGCAGTTACTCAGGGGGGCGTCAGCCCCAGCATTTT. Its protein is CASSYSGGRQPQHF.